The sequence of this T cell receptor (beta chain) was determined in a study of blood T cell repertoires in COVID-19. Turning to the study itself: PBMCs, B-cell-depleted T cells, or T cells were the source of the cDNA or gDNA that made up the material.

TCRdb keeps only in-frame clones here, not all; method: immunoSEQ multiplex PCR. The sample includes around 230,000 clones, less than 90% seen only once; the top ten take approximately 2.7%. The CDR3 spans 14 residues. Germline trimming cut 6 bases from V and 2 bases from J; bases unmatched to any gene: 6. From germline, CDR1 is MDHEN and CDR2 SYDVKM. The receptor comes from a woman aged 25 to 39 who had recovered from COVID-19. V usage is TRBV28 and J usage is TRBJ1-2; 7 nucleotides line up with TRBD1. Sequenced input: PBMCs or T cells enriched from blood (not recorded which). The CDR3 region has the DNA TGTGCCAGCAGCTTCGGGACAGTGAACTATGGCTACACCTTC. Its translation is CASSFGTVNYGYTF.